These T cell receptor beta chains were read from a single sample in a study of blood T cells in healthy people across ages. TCRdb re-derived calls from the 5' RACE reads in MiXCR, one entry per CDR3 protein. Of under 1,000,000 distinct CDR3 sequences listed, about half are singletons. The sample comprised blood. All receptors derive from a man older than 75 in good health. The CDR3 runs from the conserved cysteine through the conserved F or W. The D gene is left open where the match is weak. A clone size is listed for some rows: how often the clone was seen (once, few, many), or a class if it is expanded.

TRBV28	TRBJ2-3	.	.	CATSRGASTDTQYF	TGTGCCACCAGTCGGGGGGCGAGCACAGATACGCAGTATTTT
TRBV20-1	TRBJ2-5	many	TRBD1	CSASRDSQGTQYF	TGCAGTGCTAGCCGGGACAGCCAGGGGACCCAGTACTTC
TRBV5-1	TRBJ2-3	few	.	CASSLDRMSDTQYF	TGCGCCAGCAGCTTGGACCGCATGTCAGATACGCAGTATTTT
TRBV15	TRBJ2-3	.	.	CATSRDQQAPDTQYF	TGTGCCACCAGCAGAGACCAACAGGCCCCAGATACGCAGTATTTT
TRBV7-3	TRBJ2-3	.	.	CASSSGPGSRTDTQYF	TGTGCCAGCAGCTCCGGACCCGGGAGTCGCACAGATACGCAGTATTTT
TRBV5-1	TRBJ2-5	.	.	CASGPTGREETQYF	TGCGCCAGCGGCCCGACAGGGAGGGAAGAGACCCAGTACTTC
TRBV30	TRBJ1-1	.	TRBD1	CAWSRQGAEAFF	TGTGCCTGGAGCCGACAGGGCGCTGAAGCTTTCTTT
TRBV10-3	TRBJ2-5	.	TRBD2	CAISVVLAGQETQYF	TGTGCCATCAGTGTGGTACTAGCGGGCCAAGAGACCCAGTACTTC
TRBV7-6	TRBJ1-6	.	.	CASSLGQLLNSPLHF	TGTGCCAGCAGCCTCGGACAGTTATTAAATTCACCCCTCCACTTT
TRBV6-2/TRBV6-3	TRBJ2-7	many	.	CASSPRAPLYEQYF	TGTGCCAGCAGTCCTCGGGCTCCGCTCTACGAGCAGTACTTC
TRBV2	TRBJ2-3	.	TRBD2	CASSEISGGAPQYF	TGTGCCAGCAGTGAAATAAGCGGGGGGGCCCCGCAGTATTTT
TRBV7-2	TRBJ2-1	.	TRBD2	CASSLTGRNNEQFF	TGTGCCAGCAGCTTGACCGGGAGGAACAATGAGCAGTTCTTC
TRBV7-2	TRBJ1-2	many	.	CASSHDTGGYGYTF	TGTGCCAGCAGCCACGACACGGGAGGCTATGGCTACACCTTC
TRBV7-9	TRBJ2-7	.	TRBD2	CASSFSGDRAYEQYF	TGTGCCAGCAGCTTTAGCGGGGACCGAGCCTACGAGCAGTACTTC
TRBV15	TRBJ2-2	many	.	CATSRESGSTGELFF	TGTGCCACCAGCAGGGAAAGTGGCAGCACCGGGGAGCTGTTTTTT
TRBV5-1	TRBJ2-1	many	.	CASSLGASVWDEQFF	TGCGCCAGCAGCTTGGGGGCTAGCGTCTGGGATGAGCAGTTCTTC
TRBV28	TRBJ2-5	.	.	CASSPPGAEETQYF	TGTGCCAGCAGTCCCCCGGGAGCGGAAGAGACCCAGTACTTC
TRBV9	TRBJ2-3	.	.	CASSVDGRYAYF	TGTGCCAGCAGCGTAGACGGGAGATACGCGTATTTT
TRBV20-1	TRBJ2-7	.	.	CSAPGQAYEQYF	TGCAGTGCTCCGGGTCAGGCCTACGAGCAGTACTTC
TRBV7-2	TRBJ2-6	.	.	CASRQDHSGANVLTF	TGTGCCAGCAGGCAGGACCACTCTGGGGCCAACGTCCTGACTTTC
TRBV6-1	TRBJ2-6	few	TRBD2	CASSDGASGSMTGANVLTF	TGTGCCAGCTCTGATGGGGCTAGCGGGAGTATGACTGGGGCCAACGTCCTGACTTTC
TRBV20-1	TRBJ2-1	.	TRBD1	CSAKRNPGQGVSGTYNEQFF	TGCAGTGCTAAGCGAAATCCGGGACAGGGGGTAAGCGGGACCTACAATGAGCAGTTCTTC
TRBV6-6	TRBJ2-7	.	.	CASSDYREAYEQYF	TGTGCCAGCAGTGACTACAGGGAAGCCTACGAGCAGTACTTC
TRBV29-1	TRBJ1-2	.	.	CSVEEQESYGYTF	TGCAGCGTTGAAGAACAGGAAAGCTATGGCTACACCTTC
TRBV3-1	TRBJ1-2	.	.	CASSQGLGHRSLYGYTF	TGTGCCAGCAGCCAAGGGCTGGGACACCGAAGTTTATATGGCTACACCTTC
TRBV27	TRBJ2-1	.	.	CASRKRGEGGGRSYNEQFF	TGTGCCAGCCGCAAGAGGGGGGAGGGAGGCGGCAGGTCCTACAATGAGCAGTTCTTC
TRBV25-1	TRBJ1-2	.	.	CASSASGRPYGYTF	TGTGCCAGCAGTGCTTCGGGACGGCCCTATGGCTACACCTTC
TRBV29-1	TRBJ2-1	.	.	CSVEICEQFF	TGCAGCGTTGAGATCTGCGAGCAGTTCTTC
TRBV19	TRBJ2-7	.	.	CASSAGYSSYEQYF	TGTGCCAGTAGTGCGGGCTATAGCTCCTACGAGCAGTACTTC
TRBV29-1	TRBJ2-3	.	.	CSVPRTQTFTDTQYF	TGCAGCGTCCCCCGGACACAGACGTTCACAGATACGCAGTATTTT
TRBV6-2/TRBV6-3	TRBJ1-2	.	.	CASSYGYSYGYTF	TGTGCCAGCAGTTACGGGTATTCCTATGGCTACACCTTC
TRBV24-1	TRBJ2-1	.	TRBD1	CATSETSGGSYNEQFF	TGTGCCACCAGTGAAACATCAGGGGGCTCCTACAATGAGCAGTTCTTC
TRBV4-2	TRBJ2-5	.	TRBD2	CASSQASGKLETQYF	TGTGCCAGCAGCCAAGCTAGCGGGAAGTTAGAGACCCAGTACTTC
TRBV28	TRBJ2-2	.	.	CASSFKMPGELFF	TGTGCCAGCAGTTTTAAAATGCCCGGGGAGCTGTTTTTT
TRBV4-3	TRBJ2-3	.	TRBD2	CASSQTGTSGTTDTQYF	TGCGCCAGCAGCCAAACCGGGACTAGCGGGACCACAGATACGCAGTATTTT
TRBV10-3	TRBJ2-1	.	TRBD2	CAIRRTSGNLGDNEQFF	TGTGCCATCAGGAGGACTAGCGGGAATTTAGGAGACAATGAGCAGTTCTTC
TRBV20-1	TRBJ2-7	.	TRBD1	CSAKSGTGFYEQYF	TGCAGTGCTAAGTCCGGGACAGGGTTCTACGAGCAGTACTTC
TRBV18	TRBJ2-1	few	.	CASSPNPGQVGYNEQFF	TGTGCCAGCTCACCTAATCCGGGACAAGTGGGGTACAATGAGCAGTTCTTC
TRBV7-2	TRBJ2-3	many	TRBD2	CASSLAGGLAGSTDTQYF	TGTGCCAGCAGCTTAGCGGGTGGACTAGCGGGAAGCACAGATACGCAGTATTTT
TRBV2	TRBJ1-6	.	.	CASLLQDSPLHF	TGTGCCAGCCTACTCCAAGATTCACCTCTCCACTTT
TRBV20-1	TRBJ2-7	.	TRBD1	CSSPEQGTGEQYF	TGCAGTTCACCGGAACAGGGGACCGGCGAGCAGTACTTC
TRBV4-1	TRBJ2-5	few	.	CASSQDGLQETQYF	TGCGCCAGCAGCCAAGATGGCCTACAAGAGACCCAGTACTTC
TRBV3-1	TRBJ2-3	.	TRBD2	CASSRLSGGLTDTQYF	TGTGCCAGCTCCCGCCTCAGCGGGGGCCTCACAGATACGCAGTATTTT
TRBV20-1	TRBJ1-5	few	.	CSASQGTGINQPQHF	TGCAGTGCCAGTCAGGGAACCGGCATCAATCAGCCCCAGCATTTT